The TCR beta chain under discussion was sequenced for a study of Ad26.COV2.S vaccination and SARS-CoV-2 variants (dated by TCRdb to about 2021). Some background on the complete study: Donors in the vaccine arm were drawn from COV1001, a multicentre, randomized, double-blind, placebo-controlled phase I-IIa trial testing Ad26.COV2.S in healthy adults. Sequencing of the TCRbeta repertoire served to evaluate the specificity and breadth of SARS-CoV-2-reactive T cell receptors following Ad26.COV2.S vaccination. Trial participants were randomized into five groups of five: low-dose or high-dose Ad26.COV2.S given once or twice, or placebo on both occasions. Investigators did not know the trial group allocation while performing experiments and assessing outcomes. The TCR-sequenced set comprised approximately 32 samples: 19 Ad26.COV2.S vaccine recipients, 5 placebo recipients and 8 SARS-CoV-2 convalescent individuals. Dosing of Ad26.COV2.S was intramuscular, at either 5x10^10 or 1x10^11 viral particles, delivered as one shot or as two shots spaced 56 days apart. On the study overall, not on this receptor specifically: After vaccination, substantial breadth of spike-specific CD8+ and CD4+ T cell responses was reported. Vaccine and placebo recipients had similar non-spike TCR breadth, a finding consistent with the vaccine containing only spike. The authors noted that total T cell responses may have been underestimated by the TCR breadth and depth analyses. Comparing responses between vaccine doses or regimens was not something the study was powered to do. Spike-specific TCR breadth was higher in Ad26.COV2.S recipients than in placebo recipients (P = 0.0014).

The immunoSEQ Assay was used to sequence TCRbeta CDR3 regions. After extraction, genomic DNA underwent amplification by bias-controlled multiplex PCR, followed by high-throughput sequencing. In the source study's methods: To quantify the absolute abundance of each unique TCRbeta CDR3 region, sequences were collapsed and filtered. T cell fraction was estimated by normalizing TCRbeta template counts to usable DNA, with usable DNA measured through amplification of reference genes found in all nucleated cells. Repertoire TCRs were annotated as SARS-CoV-2-specific by exact matching of V gene, CDR3 amino acid sequence and J gene to a known reactive TCR set. The reference SARS-CoV-2 TCR set was obtained from MIRA and was filtered for enrichment in COVID-19-positive ImmuneCODE repertoires, whereby public or cross-reactive TCRs were removed. Based on the MIRA antigens, annotated TCRs were further analysed at the level of specific ORF or position within ORF. Breadth was defined as annotated unique rearrangements over total unique productive rearrangements; depth was the summed frequency of those rearrangements. Two-sided Wilcoxon rank-sum tests were used to compare TCR breadth between groups. TCRdb provides this immuneACCESS table in a form limited to in-frame rearrangements. Some clones are lacking; in checked studies, under half of them reflect an unresolved V gene, and why the rest are absent is not known. V, J and clone size were drawn from that table, and D and trimming were deduced from the DNA. In all, the sample holds 350,000 to 500,000 clones, and about nine tenths of those were seen once. Roughly 3.9% of the sample is taken by the ten largest.

The CDR3, cysteine through phenylalanine, is 18 amino acids long. This entry keeps only the CDR3 DNA: 54 bases, framed from base 1. Relative to germline, V is 4 bases shorter and J is 0 bases shorter, with 21 bases between their ends. Taken from the germline V gene (reference sequence), the CDR1 and CDR2 loops are SGHNT and YYREEE. The treatment or condition label, read with the paper, signifies: roughly 20 received Ad26.COV2.S at low or high dose, single or two shots; 5 received placebo; per-sample allocation not given. Repertoires of vaccine and placebo recipients were sequenced from samples taken on day 63 after the first injection. In Cohort 1b, around 23 adults aged 18-55 years were enrolled at a single site in Boston, USA, between 29 July and 7 August 2020. Ad26.COV2.S was a replication-incompetent adenovirus type 26 vector expressing a prefusion-stabilized SARS-CoV-2 spike protein from the original Wuhan strain.

As to this clone: Its target antigen remains unknown. Nothing much larger sits one base from this clone, and base qualities are not available.

Material: peripheral blood, obtained in a trial of Ad26.COV2.S vaccine versus placebo. The TCR originated in a person aged 18-65 years who received the Ad26.COV2.S COVID-19 vaccine or a placebo. This receptor chain uses TRBV5-4 and TRBJ2-3, with TRBD1 tentatively as D gene (5 bases match). The CDR3 has the sequence CASSISTVWGGSTDTQYF. The DNA sequence is as follows: TGTGCCAGCAGCATCTCGACAGTTTGGGGCGGCAGCACAGATACGCAGTATTTT.